A selection of T cell receptor beta chains follows, all from one sample in a study of blood T cell repertoires in COVID-19. Data came from immunoSEQ multiplex PCR; TCRdb stores just in-frame clones and leaves some out. The sample has about 140,000 clones, 76% seen once; the top ten hold less than 4.5%. Sequenced: peripheral blood. These receptors originate from a man aged 60-69 years with acute or convalescent COVID-19. Each CDR3 is given with its conserved first and last residue. Fields, in order: V gene, clone size, D gene, J gene, CDR3 protein, CDR3 DNA. The D gene is left open where the match is weak. Clone size is not always given. Where it is, it says once, few, many or a class for expanded clones.

V: TRBV19; size: NA; D: NA; J: TRBJ2-2; CDR3: CASQKQGFTGELFF; DNA: TGTGCCAGTCAAAAGCAGGGATTCACCGGGGAGCTGTTTTTT
V: TRBV10-1; size: many; D: NA; J: TRBJ2-2; CDR3: CASRSGNTGELFF; DNA: TGCGCCAGCAGGAGCGGGAACACCGGGGAGCTGTTTTTT
V: TRBV29-1; size: NA; D: NA; J: TRBJ2-1; CDR3: CSVGGDSYNEQFF; DNA: TGCAGCGTGGGCGGGGACTCATACAATGAGCAGTTCTTC
V: TRBV5-6; size: once; D: NA; J: TRBJ1-3; CDR3: CASSLRTVGNTIYF; DNA: TGTGCCAGCAGCTTGAGGACAGTTGGAAACACCATATATTTT
V: TRBV29-1; size: few; D: NA; J: TRBJ1-2; CDR3: CSVEDRVAGYTF; DNA: TGCAGCGTTGAAGATCGAGTAGCTGGCTACACCTTC
V: TRBV7-3; size: NA; D: NA; J: TRBJ2-1; CDR3: CASSFRQYNEQFF; DNA: TGTGCCAGCAGCTTCCGACAGTACAATGAGCAGTTCTTC
V: TRBV7-6; size: NA; D: NA; J: TRBJ1-5; CDR3: CASSLTGDSNQPQHF; DNA: TGTGCCAGCAGCCTGACTGGAGATAGCAATCAGCCCCAGCATTTT
V: TRBV5-1; size: NA; D: NA; J: TRBJ2-3; CDR3: CASSLRVASSTDTQYF; DNA: TGCGCCAGCAGCTTGCGGGTAGCGAGTAGCACAGATACGCAGTATTTT
V: TRBV28; size: NA; D: NA; J: TRBJ1-1; CDR3: CASSLFRGTEAFF; DNA: TGTGCCAGCAGTTTATTTAGGGGGACTGAAGCTTTCTTT
V: TRBV6-2/TRBV6-3; size: NA; D: NA; J: TRBJ1-3; CDR3: CASSPLQGTSGNTIYF; DNA: TGTGCCAGCAGCCCTTTACAGGGAACCTCTGGAAACACCATATATTTT
V: TRBV10-2; size: NA; D: TRBD2; J: TRBJ2-7; CDR3: CASIRTSGYEQYF; DNA: TGCGCCAGCATCCGGACTAGCGGGTACGAGCAGTACTTC
V: TRBV24-1; size: once; D: TRBD2; J: TRBJ2-3; CDR3: CATSDPTSGRAGVTDTQYF; DNA: TGTGCCACCAGTGATCCCACTAGCGGGAGGGCCGGGGTCACAGATACGCAGTATTTT
V: TRBV19; size: few; D: NA; J: TRBJ1-5; CDR3: CASSRDTTSNQPQHF; DNA: TGTGCCAGTAGTAGGGACACAACTAGCAATCAGCCCCAGCATTTT
V: TRBV27; size: NA; D: NA; J: TRBJ2-3; CDR3: CASSTSGQSTDTQYF; DNA: TGTGCCAGCAGCACTTCCGGACAGAGCACAGATACGCAGTATTTT
V: TRBV5-1; size: NA; D: TRBD1; J: TRBJ1-1; CDR3: CASSVGQGRRQDTEAFF; DNA: TGCGCCAGCAGCGTCGGACAGGGCCGGCGACAGGACACTGAAGCTTTCTTT
V: TRBV11-2; size: NA; D: NA; J: TRBJ2-7; CDR3: CASSLVRSSYEQYF; DNA: TGTGCCAGCAGCTTAGTCAGAAGCTCCTACGAGCAGTACTTC
V: TRBV30; size: NA; D: NA; J: TRBJ1-1; CDR3: CAWTESMNTEAFF; DNA: TGTGCCTGGACTGAGTCCATGAACACTGAAGCTTTCTTT
V: TRBV2; size: NA; D: NA; J: TRBJ2-3; CDR3: CASGERSGTDTQYF; DNA: TGTGCCAGCGGAGAACGATCGGGAACAGATACGCAGTATTTT
V: TRBV18; size: few; D: TRBD2; J: TRBJ2-6; CDR3: CASSPPGLAHVLTF; DNA: TGTGCCAGCTCACCACCGGGACTAGCGCACGTCCTGACTTTC